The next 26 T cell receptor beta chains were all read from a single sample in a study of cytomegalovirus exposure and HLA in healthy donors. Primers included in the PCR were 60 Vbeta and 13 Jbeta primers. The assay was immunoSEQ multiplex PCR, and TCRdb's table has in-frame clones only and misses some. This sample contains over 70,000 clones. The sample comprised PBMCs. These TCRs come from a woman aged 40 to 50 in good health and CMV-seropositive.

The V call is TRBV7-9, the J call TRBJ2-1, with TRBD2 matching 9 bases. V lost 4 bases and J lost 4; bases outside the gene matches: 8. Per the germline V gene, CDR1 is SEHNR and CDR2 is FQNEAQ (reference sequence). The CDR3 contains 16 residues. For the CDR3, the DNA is TGTGCCAGCAGCTCTAGGGGGACTAGCACTTACAATGAGCAGTTCTTC. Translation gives CASSSRGTSTYNEQFF.

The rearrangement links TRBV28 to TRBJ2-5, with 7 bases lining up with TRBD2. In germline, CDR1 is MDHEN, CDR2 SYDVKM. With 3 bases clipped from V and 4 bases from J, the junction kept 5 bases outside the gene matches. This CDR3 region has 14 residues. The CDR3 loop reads CASSFRLAGETQYF. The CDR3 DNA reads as TGTGCCAGCAGTTTTAGACTAGCAGGAGAGACCCAGTACTTC.

The CDR3 nucleotides are TGTGCCAGCAGCCGACTAGCGGGATCCAGCAATGAGCAGTTCTTC. Translating it yields CASSRLAGSSNEQFF. The chain carries TRBV7-3 and TRBJ2-1; 11 bases match TRBD2. The germline V gene has CDR1 SGHTA and CDR2 FQGTGA. The CDR3 runs to 15 residues. The junction had 6 bases not matched to a gene; V was cut back by 5 bases and J by 6 bases.

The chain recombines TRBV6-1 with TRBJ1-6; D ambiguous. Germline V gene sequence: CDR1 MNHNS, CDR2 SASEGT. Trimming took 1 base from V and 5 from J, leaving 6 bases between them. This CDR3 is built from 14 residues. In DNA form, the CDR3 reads TGTGCCAGCAGTGAAGGACGGGATAATTCACCCCTCCACTTT. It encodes CASSEGRDNSPLHF.

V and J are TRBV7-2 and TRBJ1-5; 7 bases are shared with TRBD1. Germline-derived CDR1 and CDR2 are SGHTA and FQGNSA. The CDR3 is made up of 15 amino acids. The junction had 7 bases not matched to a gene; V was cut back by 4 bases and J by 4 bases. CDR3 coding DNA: TGTGCCAGCAGCTCCACAGGGGAGATAAATCAGCCCCAGCATTTT. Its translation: CASSSTGEINQPQHF.

The CDR3 nucleotides read TGTGCCAGCAGTTCCTTACGGGAGGGTCCCGGGGAGCTGTTTTTT. Its translation: CASSSLREGPGELFF. The rearrangement links TRBV6-5 to TRBJ2-2; 8 bases align to TRBD2. V gave up 4 bases and J gave up 6 bases; unmatched junction bases: 7. Germline loops: CDR1 MNHEY, CDR2 SVGAGI. The CDR3 contains 15 residues.

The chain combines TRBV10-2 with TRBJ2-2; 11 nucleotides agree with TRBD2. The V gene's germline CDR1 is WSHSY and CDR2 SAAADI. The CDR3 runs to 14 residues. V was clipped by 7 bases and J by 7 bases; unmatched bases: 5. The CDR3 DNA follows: TGCGCCAGCAAGACTAGCGGGACGGTCGGGGAGCTGTTTTTT. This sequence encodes CASKTSGTVGELFF.

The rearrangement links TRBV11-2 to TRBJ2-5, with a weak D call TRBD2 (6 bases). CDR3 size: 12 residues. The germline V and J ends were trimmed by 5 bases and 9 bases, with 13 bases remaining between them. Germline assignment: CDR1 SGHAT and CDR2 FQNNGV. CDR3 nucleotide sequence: TGTGCCAGCAGCCCTCGGGACTTTCCCCAGTACTTC. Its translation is CASSPRDFPQYF.

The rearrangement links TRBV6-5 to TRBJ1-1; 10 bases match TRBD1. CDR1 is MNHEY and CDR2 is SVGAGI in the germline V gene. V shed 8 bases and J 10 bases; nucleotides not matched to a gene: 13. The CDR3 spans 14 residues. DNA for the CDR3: TGTGCCAGCTCCAGAGGGACAGGGGATGACGGAGCTTTCTTT. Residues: CASSRGTGDDGAFF.

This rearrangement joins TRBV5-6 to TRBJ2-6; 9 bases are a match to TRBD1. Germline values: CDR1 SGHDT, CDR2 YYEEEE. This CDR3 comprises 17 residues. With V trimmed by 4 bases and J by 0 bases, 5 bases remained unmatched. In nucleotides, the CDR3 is TGTGCCAGCAGCGGGACAGGGTTCGGCTCTGGGGCCAACGTCCTGACTTTC. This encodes CASSGTGFGSGANVLTF. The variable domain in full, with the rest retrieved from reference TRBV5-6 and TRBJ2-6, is DAGVTQSPTHLIKTRGQQVTLRCSPKSGHDTVSWYQQALGQGPQFIFQYYEEEERQRGNFPDRFSGHQFPNYSSELNVNALLLGDSALYLCASSGTGFGSGANVLTFGAGSRLTVL.

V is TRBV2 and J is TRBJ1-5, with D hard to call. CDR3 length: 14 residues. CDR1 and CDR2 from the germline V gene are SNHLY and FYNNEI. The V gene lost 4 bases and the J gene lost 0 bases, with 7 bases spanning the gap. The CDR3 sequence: CASSAANSNQPQHF. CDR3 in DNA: TGTGCCAGCAGTGCCGCGAATAGCAATCAGCCCCAGCATTTT.

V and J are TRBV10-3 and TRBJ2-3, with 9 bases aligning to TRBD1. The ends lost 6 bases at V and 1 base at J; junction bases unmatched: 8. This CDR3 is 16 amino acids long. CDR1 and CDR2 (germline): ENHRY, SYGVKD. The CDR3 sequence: CAISEQGAIGTDTQYF. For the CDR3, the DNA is TGTGCCATCAGCGAACAGGGGGCAATAGGCACAGATACGCAGTATTTT.

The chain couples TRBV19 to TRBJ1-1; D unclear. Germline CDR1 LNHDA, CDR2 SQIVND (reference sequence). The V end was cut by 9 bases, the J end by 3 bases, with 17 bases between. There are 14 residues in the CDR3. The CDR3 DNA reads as TGTGCCAGCGTAGACTCTTCTCGGTACACTGAAGCTTTCTTT. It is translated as CASVDSSRYTEAFF.

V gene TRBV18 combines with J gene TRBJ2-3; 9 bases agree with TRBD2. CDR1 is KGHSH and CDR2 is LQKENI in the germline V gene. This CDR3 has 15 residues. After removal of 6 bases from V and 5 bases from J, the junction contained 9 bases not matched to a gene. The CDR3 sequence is CASSVTSGIVDTQYF. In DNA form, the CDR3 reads TGTGCCAGCTCCGTGACTAGCGGCATAGTAGATACGCAGTATTTT.

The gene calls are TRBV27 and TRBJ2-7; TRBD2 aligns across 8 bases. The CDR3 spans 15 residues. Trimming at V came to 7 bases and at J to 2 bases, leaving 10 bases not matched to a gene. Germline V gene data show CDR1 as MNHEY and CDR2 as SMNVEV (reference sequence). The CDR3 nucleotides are TGTGCCAGCATAGGACTAGCTGTTCTGCCCTACGAGCAGTACTTC. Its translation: CASIGLAVLPYEQYF.

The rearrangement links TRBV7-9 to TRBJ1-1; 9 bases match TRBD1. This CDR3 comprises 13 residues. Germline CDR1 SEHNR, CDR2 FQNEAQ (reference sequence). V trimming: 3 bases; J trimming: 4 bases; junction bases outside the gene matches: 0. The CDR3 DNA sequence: TGTGCCAGCAGCTTGACAGGGGGCACTGAAGCTTTCTTT. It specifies CASSLTGGTEAFF.

The CDR3 nucleotides read TGTGCCAGCAGCCCCCATCCGAACAGGACAGGGACCCATGGCTACACCTTC. Translating it yields CASSPHPNRTGTHGYTF. V gene TRBV11-2 combines with J gene TRBJ1-2, with TRBD1 identical over 8 bases. The CDR3 has 17 residues. J lost 6 bases, V lost 5 bases, and 17 bases had no gene match. The germline CDR1 and CDR2 sequences are SGHAT and FQNNGV.

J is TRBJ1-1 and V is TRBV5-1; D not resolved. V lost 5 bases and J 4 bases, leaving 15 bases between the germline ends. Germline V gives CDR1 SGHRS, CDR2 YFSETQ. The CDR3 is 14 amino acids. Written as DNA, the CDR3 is TGCGCCAGCAGGGGCTCATCAGAGGGCACTGAAGCTTTCTTT. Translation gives CASRGSSEGTEAFF.

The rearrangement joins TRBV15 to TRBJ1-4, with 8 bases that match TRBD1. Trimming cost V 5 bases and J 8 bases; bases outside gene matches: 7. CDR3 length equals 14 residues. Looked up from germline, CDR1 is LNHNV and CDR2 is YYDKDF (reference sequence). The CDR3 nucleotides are TGTGCCACCAGCGGAAGGACAGGGTACGAAAAACTGTTTTTT. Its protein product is CATSGRTGYEKLFF.

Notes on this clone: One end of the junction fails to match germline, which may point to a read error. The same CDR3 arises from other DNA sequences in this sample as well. DNA of the CDR3: TGCGCCAGCAGTTACTCAGGGGACGAGCAGTACTTC. It codes for CASSYSGDEQYF. This chain connects TRBV6-6 to TRBJ2-7; tentatively, D is TRBD1 (6 bases). The CDR3 is 12 amino acids. Germline V gives CDR1 MNHNY, CDR2 SVGAGI (reference sequence).

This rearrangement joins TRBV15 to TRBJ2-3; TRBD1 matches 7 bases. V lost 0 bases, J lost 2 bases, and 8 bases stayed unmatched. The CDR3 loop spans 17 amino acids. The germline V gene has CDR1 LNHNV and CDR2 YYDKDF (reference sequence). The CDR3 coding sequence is TGTGCCACCAGCAGAGATCGGGGACAGACCCCCACAGATACGCAGTATTTT. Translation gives CATSRDRGQTPTDTQYF.

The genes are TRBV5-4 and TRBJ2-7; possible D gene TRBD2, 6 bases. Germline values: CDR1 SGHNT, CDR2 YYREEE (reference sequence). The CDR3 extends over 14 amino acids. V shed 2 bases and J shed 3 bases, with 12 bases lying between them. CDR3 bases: TGTGCCAGCAGCTTAATCGGGAGAGGCTACGAGCAGTACTTC. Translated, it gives CASSLIGRGYEQYF.

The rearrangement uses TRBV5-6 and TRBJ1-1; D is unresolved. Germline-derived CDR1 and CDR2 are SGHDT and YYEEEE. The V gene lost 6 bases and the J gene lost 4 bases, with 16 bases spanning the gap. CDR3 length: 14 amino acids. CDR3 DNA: TGTGCCAGCATTGAGGGAGGGCGGCGCACTGAAGCTTTCTTT. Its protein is CASIEGGRRTEAFF. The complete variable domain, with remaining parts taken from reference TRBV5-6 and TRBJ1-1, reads DAGVTQSPTHLIKTRGQQVTLRCSPKSGHDTVSWYQQALGQGPQFIFQYYEEEERQRGNFPDRFSGHQFPNYSSELNVNALLLGDSALYLCASIEGGRRTEAFFGQGTRLTVV.

The CDR3 here is CASMAGGSYYEQYF. The CDR3 coding sequence is TGTGCCAGCATGGCAGGGGGGAGCTATTACGAGCAGTACTTC. The chain has TRBV27 and TRBJ2-7; D is possibly TRBD1 (7 bases). The CDR3 is 14 amino acids. V lost 7 bases, J lost 4 bases, and 17 bases lay in between. CDR1 and CDR2 (germline): MNHEY, SMNVEV (reference sequence).

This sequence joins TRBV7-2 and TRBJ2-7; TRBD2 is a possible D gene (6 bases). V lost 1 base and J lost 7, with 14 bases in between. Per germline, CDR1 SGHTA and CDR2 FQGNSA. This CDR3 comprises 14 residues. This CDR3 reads CASSLGTSTREQYF. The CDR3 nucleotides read TGTGCCAGCAGCTTAGGAACTAGCACGAGGGAGCAGTACTTC. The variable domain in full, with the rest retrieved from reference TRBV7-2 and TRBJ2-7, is GAGVSQSPSNKVTEKGKDVELRCDPISGHTALYWYRQSLGQGLEFLIYFQGNSAPDKSGLPSDRFSAERTGGSVSTLTIQRTQQEDSAVYLCASSLGTSTREQYFGPGTRLTVT.

The CDR3 DNA reads as TGCGCCAGCATCGAGGGGACAACCTACGAGCAGTACTTC. Translation: CASIEGTTYEQYF. The rearrangement joins TRBV4-1 to TRBJ2-7; maybe TRBD1 (6 bases). Germline V CDR1 and CDR2: MGHRA, YSYEKL. This CDR3 has 13 amino acids. V was trimmed by 7 bases and J by 2 bases, leaving 12 bases between them.